Presented here are 4 T cell receptor beta chains from one specimen sequenced in a study of T cell responses to AZD1222 COVID-19 vaccine. The protocol was immunoSEQ multiplex PCR, while the TCRdb copy is restricted to in-frame clones and leaves out a portion. The repertoire has 240,000 or so clones, 85% to 95% of them found once; the top ten carry 0.55%. The sample in question was peripheral blood, obtained on day 0 of AZD1222 vaccination. The origin of the receptors is an adult in good health.

The chain has TRBV5-4 and TRBJ1-6; perhaps TRBD1 as D (6 bases). CDR3 length: 17 residues. V was cut by 1 base and J by 10 bases, with 21 bases left in between. The germline V gene has CDR1 SGHNT and CDR2 YYREEE (reference sequence). Here the CDR3 DNA reads TGTGCCAGCAGCTTGAAAACATTGCGGGGGCCAAGGTCACCCCTCCACTTT. It translates to CASSLKTLRGPRSPLHF.

This CDR3 is CSGTSGTNEQFF. In DNA form, the CDR3 reads TGCAGCGGGACTAGCGGGACTAATGAGCAGTTCTTC. This rearrangement joins TRBV29-1 to TRBJ2-1, with TRBD2 matching over 12 bases. The germline CDR1 and CDR2 sequences are SQVTM and ANQGSEA. With V trimmed by 7 bases and J by 7 bases, 2 bases remained unmatched. The CDR3 has 12 residues.

V gene TRBV24-1 combines with J gene TRBJ1-2; the D gene is possibly TRBD1 (5 bases). Per the germline V gene, CDR1 is KGHDR and CDR2 is SFDVKD. V dropped 4 bases and J dropped 3 bases, with 5 bases sitting between them. CDR3 length: 12 amino acids. The CDR3 nucleotides read TGTGCCACCAGTGAGGGGGACTATGGCTACACCTTC. Protein sequence: CATSEGDYGYTF.

V and J are TRBV18 and TRBJ2-3; TRBD2 is a possible D gene (6 bases). Germline CDR1 is KGHSH and CDR2 is LQKENI. The CDR3 length is 16 residues. The V and J ends lost 0 bases and 8 bases respectively, with 18 bases between them. CDR3 loop: CASSPPAPGTLFTQYF. CDR3 bases: TGTGCCAGCTCACCACCCGCACCCGGGACTCTCTTTACGCAGTATTTT.